The rows below give T cell receptor beta chains drawn from one sample of a study of shared T cell receptors in the human thymus. TCRdb keeps only in-frame clones here, not all; method: immunoSEQ multiplex PCR. The sample has 700,000 or so clones, 70% to 90% seen once. A further study also used this sample, focusing on human thymus T cells.

Sequenced input: thymocytes. The receptors stem from a girl less than two years old with a congenital heart defect. Both conserved end residues are part of each CDR3. D genes are given only for firm matches. Some rows have no size entry. The others give once, few or many, or a class for an expanded clone.

>TRBD1|TRBJ1-5|TRBV2|once
CASRDRDREGNQPQHF
TGTGCCAGCAGGGACCGAGACAGGGAGGGCAATCAGCCCCAGCATTTT
>NA|TRBJ2-7|TRBV7-8|NA
CASSFGVGVSYEQYF
TGTGCCAGCAGCTTCGGGGTGGGAGTGTCCTACGAGCAGTACTTC
>NA|TRBJ2-7|TRBV5-6|NA
CASSLSGYEQYF
TGTGCCAGCAGCTTGTCGGGGTACGAGCAGTACTTC
>TRBD1|TRBJ2-2|TRBV13|NA
CASSRRTGGPTGELLF
TGTGCCAGCAGCCGTCGGACAGGGGGGCCCACCGGGGAGCTGCTTTTT
>NA|TRBJ2-2|TRBV7-2|NA
CASSPHPVSIFTGELFF
TGTGCCAGCAGCCCTCACCCTGTCTCTATTTTCACCGGGGAGCTGTTTTTT
>NA|TRBJ1-1|TRBV6-5|once
CASSYGRGGDTEAFF
TGTGCCAGCAGTTACGGTAGGGGAGGCGACACTGAAGCTTTCTTT
>NA|TRBJ2-1|TRBV11-2|NA
CASSLDPGNEQFF
TGTGCCAGCAGCTTAGATCCCGGCAATGAGCAGTTCTTC
>NA|TRBJ1-4|TRBV6-6|NA
CASSPAGICNEKLFF
TGTGCCAGCAGCCCAGCAGGGATTTGTAATGAAAAACTGTTTTTT
>NA|TRBJ2-3|TRBV11-3|NA
CASSLGGLPGDTQYF
TGTGCCAGCAGCTTAGGGGGACTTCCCGGAGATACGCAGTATTTT
>NA|TRBJ1-1|TRBV19|NA
CASRIRGDNRVPEAFF
TGTGCCAGTAGGATCCGTGGGGACAACCGAGTTCCCGAAGCTTTCTTT
>NA|TRBJ1-6|TRBV25-1|NA
CASSEAGDSPLHF
TGTGCCAGCAGTGAAGCCGGAGATTCACCCCTCCACTTT
>TRBD1|TRBJ2-6|TRBV5-1|NA
CASSKDRGTGANVLTF
TGCGCCAGCAGCAAGGACAGGGGGACAGGGGCCAACGTCCTGACTTTC
>TRBD2|TRBJ2-1|TRBV5-5|NA
CASSLVPSGHKQASYNEQFF
TGTGCCAGCAGCTTGGTACCTAGCGGGCACAAGCAGGCTTCCTACAATGAGCAGTTCTTC
>TRBD2|TRBJ2-5|TRBV4-3|few
CASSRSTSGGEETQYF
TGCGCCAGCAGCCGGTCGACTAGCGGGGGGGAAGAGACCCAGTACTTC
>NA|TRBJ2-7|TRBV2|NA
CASSEGDVYYEQYF
TGTGCCAGCAGTGAGGGCGATGTCTACTACGAGCAGTACTTC
>NA|TRBJ1-2|TRBV5-1|NA
CASSPGLWRWVYGYTF
TGCGCCAGCAGCCCCGGACTCTGGAGGTGGGTCTATGGCTACACCTTC
>NA|TRBJ2-7|TRBV5-5|NA
CASSHTTNFSYEQYF
TGTGCCAGCAGCCATACTACAAACTTCTCCTACGAGCAGTACTTC
>NA|TRBJ2-3|TRBV10-3|NA
CAISEIQATDTQYF
TGTGCCATCAGTGAGATACAGGCGACAGATACGCAGTATTTT
>TRBD1|TRBJ2-1|TRBV6-6|NA
CASSKGQGINEQFF
TGTGCCAGCAGCAAGGGACAGGGGATCAATGAGCAGTTCTTC